Presented here are 24 T cell receptor beta chains from one specimen sequenced in a study of T cell responses to AZD1222 COVID-19 vaccine. Clones were sequenced by immunoSEQ multiplex PCR, and TCRdb holds only the in-frame ones, with some missing. The data contain more than 100,000 clones, 80% to 90% of them singletons. The sequencing used peripheral blood, collected on day 0 of AZD1222 vaccination. The receptors originated from an adult in good health.

The rearrangement uses TRBV4-3 and TRBJ1-2; D ambiguous. Trimming removed 0 bases at V and 6 bases at J, with 8 bases between. The CDR3 has 13 residues. Germline V gene sequence: CDR1 LGHNA, CDR2 YSLEER. The CDR3: CASSQDGRDGYTF. Here the CDR3 DNA reads TGCGCCAGCAGCCAAGACGGTAGGGATGGCTACACCTTC.

The count of this clone is one. This chain joins TRBV27 and TRBJ1-1; D is uncertain. The CDR3 runs 13 residues. V was clipped by 2 bases and J by 0 bases, with 4 bases between them. CDR1 and CDR2 (germline): MNHEY, SMNVEV (reference sequence). This CDR3 is CASSLVVNTEAFF. In nucleotides, the CDR3 is TGTGCCAGCAGTTTAGTGGTGAACACTGAAGCTTTCTTT.

This clone showed up just a few times. The V call is TRBV13, the J call TRBJ2-7, with D unclear. The CDR3 is 13 amino acids. Germline CDR1 PRHDT, CDR2 FYEKMQ (reference sequence). V dropped 2 bases and J dropped 2 bases, with 7 bases sitting between them. The CDR3 nucleotides read TGTGCCAGCAGCTTACAGTTTGCCTACGAGCAGTACTTC. This gives the protein CASSLQFAYEQYF. Variable domain in full (rest from reference TRBV13 and TRBJ2-7): AAGVIQSPRHLIKEKRETATLKCYPIPRHDTVYWYQQGPGQDPQFLISFYEKMQSDKGSIPDRFSAQQFSDYHSELNMSSLELGDSALYFCASSLQFAYEQYFGPGTRLTVT.

This chain links TRBV29-1 with TRBJ1-3; TRBD1 might be the D (6 bases). The CDR3 spans 17 residues. The germline V and J ends were trimmed by 1 base and 0 bases, with 16 bases remaining between them. Germline V gene lookup returns CDR1 SQVTM and CDR2 ANQGSEA. The CDR3 reads CSVEAVGQRPSGNTIYF. The CDR3 nucleotides are TGCAGCGTTGAAGCCGTCGGACAGCGACCCTCTGGAAACACCATATATTTT.

CDR3: CASSLAATGTYEQYF. CDR3 in DNA: TGTGCCAGCAGCTTAGCGGCCACAGGTACCTACGAGCAGTACTTC. The chain links TRBV7-2 to TRBJ2-7; tentatively, D is TRBD1 (5 bases). V gave up 0 bases and J gave up 2 bases, with 11 bases separating them. This CDR3 is 15 amino acids long. Germline CDR1 reads SGHTA; CDR2 reads FQGNSA.

A single count supports this clone. The CDR3 is CASSESRLNTEAFF. In DNA, the CDR3 is TGTGCCAGCAGTGAATCTCGGTTGAACACTGAAGCTTTCTTT. The chain employs TRBV6-1 and TRBJ1-1, with D unclear. Trimming cost V 2 bases and J 0 bases, with 7 bases left between them. Germline CDR1 reads MNHNS; CDR2 reads SASEGT. The CDR3 has 14 residues.

J is TRBJ2-1 and V is TRBV21-1; the table's D call of TRBD2 was not tested on the DNA. TRBV21-1 is a listed pseudogene. The CDR3 sequence is 14 residues long. DNA of the CDR3: TGTGCCAGCAGCTCTAGCGGAGCCTACAATGAGCAGTTCTTC. Encoded protein: CASSSSGAYNEQFF.

The chain links TRBV9 to TRBJ2-7; D unclear. The CDR3 spans 14 residues. Germline V lookup: CDR1 SGDLS, CDR2 YYNGEE. V shed 0 bases and J shed 5 bases, with 12 bases lying between them. Written as DNA, the CDR3 is TGTGCCAGCAGCGTAGATGTAGACCGGCACGAGCAGTACTTC. It translates to CASSVDVDRHEQYF.

The chain couples TRBV29-1 to TRBJ1-2; TRBD1 is a possible D gene (5 bases). Germline assignment: CDR1 SQVTM and CDR2 ANQGSEA. The CDR3 covers 14 residues. Deletions cut 3 bases from V and 0 bases from J, with 11 bases between. This chain's CDR3 is CSVDSGGANYGYTF. The CDR3 coding sequence is TGCAGCGTTGACTCCGGGGGGGCTAACTATGGCTACACCTTC. The whole variable domain, remainder taken from reference TRBV29-1 and TRBJ1-2, is SAVISQKPSRDICQRGTSLTIQCQVDSQVTMMFWYRQQPGQSLTLIATANQGSEATYESGFVIDKFPISRPNLTFSTLTVSNMSPEDSSIYLCSVDSGGANYGYTFGSGTRLTVV.

The V and J genes are TRBV10-1 and TRBJ2-7; D is possibly TRBD1 (5 bases). The CDR3 has 13 amino acids. V was cut by 6 bases and J by 5 bases, with 14 bases left in between. Per the germline V gene, CDR1 is WNHNN and CDR2 is SYGVQD (reference sequence). The CDR3 region has the DNA TGCGCCAGCAGGCCCAGGCAGGGCCACGAGCAGTACTTC. The encoded protein is CASRPRQGHEQYF.

This rearrangement joins TRBV18 to TRBJ1-5; 7 nucleotides agree with TRBD1. Trimming took 5 bases from V and 2 from J; bases not matched to a gene: 0. The CDR3 totals 13 residues. The germline CDR1 and CDR2 sequences are KGHSH and LQKENI. The CDR3 bases are TGTGCCAGCTCAGGACAGGGCAATCAGCCCCAGCATTTT. Amino acids: CASSGQGNQPQHF.

This sequence joins TRBV14 and TRBJ2-1; 7 bases align to TRBD2. CDR3 length: 16 amino acids. Germline V gene lookup returns CDR1 SGHDN and CDR2 FVKESK. The ends lost 4 bases at V and 8 bases at J; junction bases unmatched: 14. CDR3 region: CASSLNVVGGSDEQFF. The DNA for the CDR3 is TGTGCCAGCAGCCTAAATGTGGTCGGGGGGAGCGATGAGCAGTTCTTC. The variable domain in full, completed from reference TRBV14 and TRBJ2-1, reads EAGVTQFPSHSVIEKGQTVTLRCDPISGHDNLYWYRRVMGKEIKFLLHFVKESKQDESGMPNNRFLAERTGGTYSTLKVQPAELEDSGVYFCASSLNVVGGSDEQFFGPGTRLTVL.

This clone was detected only once. The V and J genes are TRBV6-5 and TRBJ2-5; D call uncertain. The CDR3 totals 13 residues. CDR1 is MNHEY and CDR2 is SVGAGI in the germline V gene. With 1 base removed from V and 4 bases from J, the gap between germline ends came to 7 bases. CDR3 residues: CASSYYRRETQYF. CDR3 bases: TGTGCCAGCAGTTACTACCGCCGAGAGACCCAGTACTTC.

The rearrangement uses TRBV9 and TRBJ1-3, with D unclear. The CDR3 consists of 11 residues. Deletions cut 3 bases from V and 6 bases from J, with 4 bases between. Per the germline V gene, CDR1 is SGDLS and CDR2 is YYNGEE. The CDR3 DNA is TGTGCCAGCAGCGCAGCAAACACCATATATTTT. The encoded protein is CASSAANTIYF. Variable domain in full (rest from reference TRBV9 and TRBJ1-3): DSGVTQTPKHLITATGQRVTLRCSPRSGDLSVYWYQQSLDQGLQFLIQYYNGEERAKGNILERFSAQQFPDLHSELNLSSLELGDSALYFCASSAANTIYFGEGSWLTVV.

This rearrangement joins TRBV27 to TRBJ2-1, with 9 bases matching TRBD2. The trim removed 5 bases at V and 9 bases at J, leaving 11 bases unmatched. Looked up from germline, CDR1 is MNHEY and CDR2 is SMNVEV (reference sequence). This CDR3 has 15 amino acids. CDR3 region: CASSARGGGRAEQFF. CDR3 coding DNA: TGTGCCAGCAGTGCGCGGGGGGGCGGTCGGGCTGAGCAGTTCTTC.

This clone was detected only once. CDR3 loop: CASTPDRGNYGYTF. CDR3 DNA: TGTGCCAGCACCCCGGACAGGGGTAACTATGGCTACACCTTC. V and J are TRBV5-4 and TRBJ1-2; 9 nucleotides align to TRBD1. Germline values: CDR1 SGHNT, CDR2 YYREEE (reference sequence). J was trimmed by 1 base and V by 6 bases; bases with no gene match: 4. The CDR3 covers 14 residues.

V usage is TRBV5-4 and J usage is TRBJ1-4; 7 bases match TRBD1. Germline V gene data show CDR1 as SGHNT and CDR2 as YYREEE (reference sequence). The V and J ends lost 0 bases and 5 bases, in that order; junction bases with no gene match: 4. This CDR3 is built from 15 residues. CDR3 coding DNA: TGTGCCAGCAGCTTGGCTGGGACAGAGAATGAAAAACTGTTTTTT. Encoded protein: CASSLAGTENEKLFF.

The CDR3 protein is CATSGTYGYTF. The DNA for the CDR3 is TGTGCCACTTCAGGGACCTATGGCTACACCTTC. The V gene is TRBV19, the J gene TRBJ1-2, with D possibly matching TRBD1 (5 bases). Germline V CDR1 and CDR2: LNHDA, SQIVND (reference sequence). V lost 10 bases and J lost 4, with 10 bases in between. The CDR3 covers 11 residues.

This clone was recorded a few times. The chain joins TRBV2 to TRBJ2-5, with unresolved D. The CDR3 length is 13 residues. V lost 4 bases and J 2 bases, leaving 8 bases between the germline ends. Germline V gives CDR1 SNHLY, CDR2 FYNNEI. The CDR3 reads CASSVLAQETQYF. The DNA for the CDR3 is TGTGCCAGCAGTGTATTGGCACAAGAGACCCAGTACTTC.

CDR3 sequence reads: CASSPRNSGTYYGYTF. CDR3 nucleotides: TGTGCCAGCTCACCCCGGAATTCCGGGACTTACTATGGCTACACCTTC. The chain links TRBV18 to TRBJ1-2; D is possibly TRBD1 (5 bases). V gave up 3 bases and J gave up 3 bases, with 17 bases separating them. The CDR3 contains 16 residues. From germline, CDR1 is KGHSH and CDR2 LQKENI.

This clone has only a few counts. The genes are TRBV3-1 (or the pseudogene TRBV3-2) and TRBJ2-1; D is perhaps TRBD2 (6 bases). Per germline, CDR1 LGHDT and CDR2 YNNKEL (reference sequence). V was shortened by 4 bases and J by 9 bases, with 19 bases between the two germline ends. This CDR3 region has 15 residues. As DNA, the CDR3 is TGTGCCAGCAGCCGGCGGGACTCCCGCACCCTTGAGCAGTTCTTC. Amino acid sequence: CASSRRDSRTLEQFF.

J is TRBJ2-7 and V is TRBV5-4; 8 nucleotides line up with TRBD1. CDR3 length equals 15 residues. V dropped 3 bases and J dropped 0; count of bases not matched to a gene: 5. Looked up from germline, CDR1 is SGHNT and CDR2 is YYREEE (reference sequence). The CDR3 sequence is CASSSGTGLSYEQYF. The CDR3 DNA follows: TGTGCCAGCAGCTCCGGGACAGGCCTCTCCTACGAGCAGTACTTC.

The chain uses TRBV7-2 and TRBJ1-5, with D unclear. The germline V gene encodes CDR1 SGHTA and CDR2 FQGNSA. The germline V and J ends were trimmed by 4 bases and 9 bases, with 7 bases remaining between them. This CDR3 comprises 11 residues. This chain's CDR3 is CASSSPGPQHF. CDR3 coding DNA: TGTGCCAGCAGCTCCCCTGGGCCCCAGCATTTT. Based on the CDR3 plus reference TRBV7-2 and TRBJ1-5, the full variable domain is GAGVSQSPSNKVTEKGKDVELRCDPISGHTALYWYRQSLGQGLEFLIYFQGNSAPDKSGLPSDRFSAERTGGSVSTLTIQRTQQEDSAVYLCASSSPGPQHFGDGTRLSIL.

The chain uses TRBV19 and TRBJ1-2, with 7 bases that match TRBD1. Germline values: CDR1 LNHDA, CDR2 SQIVND (reference sequence). The CDR3 is made up of 15 amino acids. J gave up 4 bases and V 5 bases, and 10 bases lay outside the gene matches. The CDR3 here is CASSFDRDPFYGYTF. The CDR3 nucleotides are TGTGCCAGTAGTTTCGACAGGGACCCCTTCTATGGCTACACCTTC. The full variable domain, with the rest looked up from reference TRBV19 and TRBJ1-2, is DGGITQSPKYLFRKEGQNVTLSCEQNLNHDAMYWYRQDPGQGLRLIYYSQIVNDFQKGDIAEGYSVSREKKESFPLTVTSAQKNPTAFYLCASSFDRDPFYGYTFGSGTRLTVV.